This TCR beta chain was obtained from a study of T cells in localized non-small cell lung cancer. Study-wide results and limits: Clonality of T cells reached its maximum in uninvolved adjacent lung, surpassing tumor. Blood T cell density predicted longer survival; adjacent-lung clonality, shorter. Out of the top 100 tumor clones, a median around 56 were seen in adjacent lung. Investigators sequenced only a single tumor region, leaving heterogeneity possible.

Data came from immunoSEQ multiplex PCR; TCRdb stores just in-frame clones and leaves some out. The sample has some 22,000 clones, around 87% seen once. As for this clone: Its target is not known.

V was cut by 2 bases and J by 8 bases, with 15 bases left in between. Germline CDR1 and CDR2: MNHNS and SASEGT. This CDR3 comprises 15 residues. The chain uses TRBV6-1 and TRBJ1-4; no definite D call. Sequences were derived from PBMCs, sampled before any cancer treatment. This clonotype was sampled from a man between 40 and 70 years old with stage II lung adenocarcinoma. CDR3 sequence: CASSETAGRLEKLFF. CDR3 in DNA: TGTGCCAGCAGTGAAACCGCAGGTCGACTCGAAAAACTGTTTTTT.